This T cell receptor (beta chain) was sequenced for a study of T cells after yellow fever vaccination. General study points: Researchers cautioned that FACS-sorted repertoires could harbor abundant clonotypes contaminating from the bulk population.

In TCRdb, the 5' RACE reads were re-called with MiXCR into one record per CDR3 protein. The repertoire has about 300,000 distinct CDR3 sequences, 6.8% of them found once; the top ten carry 15% to 20%. V was shortened by 5 bases and J by 4 bases, with 15 bases between the two germline ends. Germline CDR1 reads MNHNS; CDR2 reads SASEGT. The CDR3 has 16 amino acids. This clonotype was detected only a few times. Its cognate antigen is unknown. The rearrangement uses TRBV6-1 and TRBJ1-6, with D perhaps matching TRBD1 (5 bases). This receptor was identified in a man aged 18-30 years who received the YFV17D yellow fever vaccine. The material sequenced was PBMCs, taken more than 35 days after the first yellow fever vaccination. The CDR3, as DNA: TGTGCCAGCAGTCTCTTGGGGGGTGTGTATAATTCACCCCTCCACTTT. This translates into CASSLLGGVYNSPLHF.